The 19 T cell receptor beta chains reported below all come from one sample, sequenced in a study of sequential checkpoint blockade in melanoma. The treatment denotes: randomized to nivolumab then ipilimumab (arm A) or the reverse (arm B). Assay used: immunoSEQ multiplex PCR; TCRdb lists only in-frame clones, some missing. The top ten clones hold about a fifth of a sample with roughly 20,000 clones, over 55% of them seen once. The sample in question was CD8+ T cells sorted from blood (inferred from file names), obtained from a patient given nivolumab and ipilimumab in sequence. The receptors shown here come from a human donor with melanoma.

The rearrangement uses TRBV10-2 and TRBJ2-7; the D is unclear. V gave up 6 bases and J gave up 3 bases, with 12 bases separating them. The CDR3 is 13 residues long. Germline V gene lookup returns CDR1 WSHSY and CDR2 SAAADI. CDR3 DNA sequence: TGCGCCAGCAGCGAATACCGGAGCTACGAGCAGTACTTC. It specifies CASSEYRSYEQYF.

This clone was detected only a few times. This chain uses TRBV18 with TRBJ1-2; a weak D match, TRBD1 (5 bases). The CDR3 contains 18 residues. The germline V gene encodes CDR1 KGHSH and CDR2 LQKENI. This chain's CDR3 is CAAPLRGFPIPSNYGYTF. CDR3 in DNA: TGTGCAGCTCCACTTCGGGGGTTCCCCATACCCTCTAACTATGGCTACACCTTC.

The V and J genes are TRBV5-1 and TRBJ1-1; the match to TRBD1 covers 7 bases. The CDR3 has 22 residues. From germline, CDR1 is SGHRS and CDR2 YFSETQ. Germline trimming cut 7 bases from V and 0 bases from J; bases unmatched to any gene: 30. CDR3 sequence: CASALRAGDRTLPTHMNTEAFF. For the CDR3, the DNA is TGCGCCAGCGCCCTTCGCGCTGGGGACAGAACATTACCTACTCACATGAACACTGAAGCTTTCTTT.

The rearrangement links TRBV19 to TRBJ2-7; D remains ambiguous. The CDR3 loop spans 14 amino acids. Germline V lookup: CDR1 LNHDA, CDR2 SQIVND (reference sequence). V lost 5 bases, J lost 4 bases, and 15 bases lay in between. The CDR3, as DNA: TGTGCCAGTAGTGATGGAGACGGTTATTACGAGCAGTACTTC. This gives the protein CASSDGDGYYEQYF.

The chain employs TRBV11-2 and TRBJ2-7; 7 bases map to TRBD2. CDR1 and CDR2 from the germline V gene are SGHAT and FQNNGV. The CDR3 consists of 13 residues. Trimming cost V 1 base and J 6 bases; bases outside gene matches: 3. CDR3 residues: CASSLGGRGEQYF. Here the CDR3 DNA reads TGTGCCAGCAGCTTAGGAGGGAGGGGCGAGCAGTACTTC.

J is TRBJ1-4 and V is TRBV15, with 10 bases fitting TRBD1. Looked up from germline, CDR1 is LNHNV and CDR2 is YYDKDF (reference sequence). Trimming removed 4 bases from V and 7 bases from J; junction bases left unmatched: 6. This CDR3 is 15 amino acids long. The CDR3 spells CATSTRQGAAEKLFF. Here the CDR3 DNA reads TGTGCCACCAGCACCCGACAGGGGGCGGCTGAAAAACTGTTTTTT. Supplemented by reference TRBV15 and TRBJ1-4, the full variable domain reads DAMVIQNPRYQVTQFGKPVTLSCSQTLNHNVMYWYQQKSSQAPKLLFHYYDKDFNNEADTPDNFQSRRPNTSFCFLDIRSPGLGDTAMYLCATSTRQGAAEKLFFGSGTQLSVL.

The CDR3 protein is CASSNNYRAGLAFF. CDR3 DNA: TGTGCCAGCAGCAACAACTACAGGGCTGGCTTAGCTTTCTTT. The gene calls are TRBV28 and TRBJ1-1; weak D call: TRBD1 (6 bases). This CDR3 contains 14 residues. V lost 6 bases, J lost 10 bases, and 21 bases lay in between. The germline V gene has CDR1 MDHEN and CDR2 SYDVKM.

On this clone: The sample has other DNA sequences that encode this CDR3 too. V usage is TRBV27 and J usage is TRBJ2-1; TRBD2 might be the D (5 bases). The CDR3 sequence is 14 residues long. CDR1 and CDR2 (germline): MNHEY, SMNVEV (reference sequence). Trimming pared 2 bases from V and 2 bases from J, leaving 7 bases between. This chain's CDR3 is CASSLGGTYNEQFF. For the CDR3, the DNA is TGTGCCAGCAGTTTAGGAGGAACCTACAATGAGCAGTTCTTC.

J is TRBJ2-7 and V is TRBV5-6; D is ambiguous. Trimming left V 0 bases short and J 1 base short, with 17 bases between. Germline loops: CDR1 SGHDT, CDR2 YYEEEE. The length of the CDR3 is 17 residues. This CDR3 reads CASSLEGDLGPSYEQYF. As DNA, the CDR3 is TGTGCCAGCAGCTTGGAAGGCGACCTGGGCCCATCCTACGAGCAGTACTTC.

To note about this clone: A much larger clone sits a single nucleotide away, making a read error possible. V is TRBV27 and J is TRBJ2-7; possibly TRBD1 for D (5 bases). This CDR3 has 13 residues. The germline gives CDR1 MNHEY, CDR2 SMNVEV (reference sequence). Trimming removed 3 bases at V and 0 bases at J, with 6 bases between. CDR3 DNA: TGTGCCAGCAGTTTGGACAACTCCTACGAGCAGTACTTC. Translation: CASSLDNSYEQYF.

This chain links TRBV25-1 with TRBJ1-3; no reliable D call. V shed 0 bases and J shed 0 bases, with 6 bases lying between them. The CDR3 runs 15 residues. Germline-derived CDR1 and CDR2 are MGHDK and SYGVNS. CDR3 in DNA: TGTGCCAGCAGTGAATACGGGAGCTCTGGAAACACCATATATTTT. It yields the protein CASSEYGSSGNTIYF.

The CDR3 loop is CASSIRDSGEQYF. The DNA for the CDR3 is TGTGCCAGCAGCATCCGGGATTCCGGCGAGCAGTACTTC. This rearrangement joins TRBV7-9 to TRBJ2-7, with D possibly being TRBD2 (5 bases). CDR1 and CDR2 from the germline V gene are SEHNR and FQNEAQ (reference sequence). With 5 bases removed from V and 6 bases from J, the gap between germline ends came to 14 bases. This CDR3 comprises 13 residues. Filled out from reference TRBV7-9 and TRBJ2-7, the complete variable domain reads DTGVSQNPRHKITKRGQNVTFRCDPISEHNRLYWYRQTLGQGPEFLTYFQNEAQLEKSRLLSDRFSAERPKGSFSTLEIQRTEQGDSAMYLCASSIRDSGEQYFGPGTRLTVT.

This sequence joins TRBV5-5 and TRBJ2-5; D is unclear. The J call may be wrong; the DNA end is better matched by TRBJ2-7. This CDR3 has 11 residues. Looked up from germline, CDR1 is SGHKS and CDR2 is YYEKEE (reference sequence). Written as DNA, the CDR3 is TGTGCCAGCAGCTTTGCACGCGAGCAGTACTTC. It translates to CASSFAREQYF.

This clone showed up just once. This chain links TRBV28 with TRBJ1-1, with D possibly matching TRBD1 (6 bases). This CDR3 is built from 14 residues. CDR1 is MDHEN, CDR2 SYDVKM, per germline. The V gene lost 6 bases and the J gene lost 0 bases, with 11 bases spanning the gap. The CDR3 nucleotides read TGTGCCAGCAGCTGGGGGGGCATGAACACTGAAGCTTTCTTT. Translation gives CASSWGGMNTEAFF.

The rearrangement uses TRBV4-3 and TRBJ2-7; 7 bases align to TRBD1. The CDR3 has 15 amino acids. V was clipped by 5 bases and J by 0 bases; unmatched bases: 7. Germline V lookup: CDR1 LGHNA, CDR2 YSLEER. The CDR3 region has the DNA TGCGCCAGCAGCGACCAGGCAGGGGGCTCCTACGAGCAGTACTTC. It codes for CASSDQAGGSYEQYF.

The rearrangement links TRBV9 to TRBJ1-2; possible D gene TRBD1, 5 bases. The germline gives CDR1 SGDLS, CDR2 YYNGEE. V dropped 0 bases and J dropped 4 bases, with 16 bases sitting between them. This CDR3 contains 16 residues. In nucleotides, the CDR3 is TGTGCCAGCAGCGTAGCTGGGGGGGGGTCCCCCTATGGCTACACCTTC. Translated: CASSVAGGGSPYGYTF.

This clone was found once. J is TRBJ1-6 and V is TRBV7-8; 7 bases line up with TRBD1. V was clipped by 4 bases and J by 3 bases; unmatched bases: 3. Germline assignment: CDR1 SGHVS and CDR2 FQNEAQ. The CDR3 sequence is 15 residues long. The CDR3 loop is CASSSDRDYNSPLHF. DNA of the CDR3: TGTGCCAGCAGCTCAGACAGGGACTATAATTCACCCCTCCACTTT.

This clone has a single count. The J gene is TRBJ2-5, the V gene TRBV16; 7 bases map to TRBD2. This CDR3 is built from 14 residues. Germline V gene data show CDR1 as KGHSY and CDR2 as FQNENV. J gave up 2 bases and V 3 bases, and 3 bases lay outside the gene matches. CDR3 sequence (DNA): TGTGCCAGCAGCCACCCGGGACTACAAGAGACCCAGTACTTC. It yields the protein CASSHPGLQETQYF.

V gene TRBV28 combines with J gene TRBJ2-2; D call uncertain. CDR1 is MDHEN, CDR2 SYDVKM, per germline. There are 15 residues in the CDR3. Trimming removed 3 bases from V and 0 bases from J, with 8 bases in between. CDR3 sequence reads: CASSFKLANTGELFF. The CDR3 nucleotides read TGTGCCAGCAGTTTTAAGCTGGCGAACACCGGGGAGCTGTTTTTT.